This T cell receptor (beta chain) was sequenced during a study of beta chain features in type 1 diabetes. General study points: Any role of HLA type in TCRB rearrangement remained unresolved here. Short templates might get an advantage during PCR, and this would be equal in patients and controls. Within each of all four CD4+ subsets, Type 1 diabetes patients had TCRB CDR3s that were moderately but significantly shorter. Within the patient group, naive, central memory and Treg TCRB repertoires appeared more similar to each other than within healthy donors.

TCRB transcripts that were expressed got sequenced, as all of the isolated RNA had been reverse transcribed. Libraries were prepared by immunoSEQ multiplex PCR; TCRdb keeps only in-frame clonotypes and omits some of them. The repertoire includes 350,000 or so clones, around a fifth of them detected once, and about 0.045% sits in the top ten. As for this clone: The antigen is undetermined.

The germline V gene has CDR1 SGHTA and CDR2 FQGNSA. CDR3 length: 14 residues. Trimming took off 5 bases at V and 1 base at J, with 11 bases between the two ends. This chain joins TRBV7-2 and TRBJ1-1; D gene uncertain. This TCR was sampled from a woman aged 18 to 35 in good health. Input material: naive CD4+ T cells from blood. The DNA for the CDR3 is TGTGCCAGCAGCCCCAGGCAGGAGAACACTGAAGCTTTCTTT. Protein product: CASSPRQENTEAFF. The full variable domain, in which reference TRBV7-2 and TRBJ1-1 provide the parts outside the CDR3, is GAGVSQSPSNKVTEKGKDVELRCDPISGHTALYWYRQSLGQGLEFLIYFQGNSAPDKSGLPSDRFSAERTGGSVSTLTIQRTQQEDSAVYLCASSPRQENTEAFFGQGTRLTVV.